The present T cell receptor beta chain was sequenced within a study of human thymus T cells. The study, taken as a whole, reports: Use of V and J genes seemed skewed within the thymic and blood repertoires.

Germline loops: CDR1 SGHTA, CDR2 FQGNSA. V gave up 2 bases and J gave up 6 bases, with 11 bases separating them. The CDR3 contains 14 residues. On this clone itself: What it binds is not known.

All available leukocytes, rather than a set cell count, yielded the blood DNA. Clones were read by immunoSEQ multiplex PCR, and TCRdb kept only the in-frame ones, dropping some. Of tens of thousands of clones listed, approximately 95% are singletons. The V call is TRBV7-2, the J call TRBJ1-5, with a weak D call TRBD1 (6 bases). Material for sequencing was blood. The sequence was collected from a boy under two years old with a congenital heart defect but otherwise immunologically healthy. The CDR3 loop is CASSLMGGPQPQHF. CDR3 coding DNA: TGTGCCAGCAGCTTAATGGGGGGCCCTCAGCCCCAGCATTTT. Based on the CDR3 plus reference TRBV7-2 and TRBJ1-5, the full variable domain is GAGVSQSPSNKVTEKGKDVELRCDPISGHTALYWYRQSLGQGLEFLIYFQGNSAPDKSGLPSDRFSAERTGGSVSTLTIQRTQQEDSAVYLCASSLMGGPQPQHFGDGTRLSIL.